Each of the 11 T cell receptor beta chains below was sequenced from the same sample in a study of cytomegalovirus exposure and HLA in healthy donors. The primer mix had 60 Vbeta and 13 Jbeta primers. Sequencing was performed with immunoSEQ multiplex PCR; in TCRdb, only in-frame clones are kept and a portion is missing. The sample carries nearly 110,000 clones, more than 70% recorded once. Sequenced material: PBMCs. These receptors all come from a man younger than 45 in good health and CMV-seronegative.

Only one count was recorded for this clone. The chain combines TRBV5-1 with TRBJ2-5; D gene unclear. Germline V gives CDR1 SGHRS, CDR2 YFSETQ. The V gene lost 4 bases and the J gene lost 1 base, with 11 bases spanning the gap. The CDR3 loop spans 14 amino acids. The CDR3 loop is CASSQSSPQETQYF. As DNA, the CDR3 is TGCGCCAGCAGCCAGTCATCCCCCCAAGAGACCCAGTACTTC.

The genes are TRBV5-5 and TRBJ2-2; a weak D match, TRBD2 (6 bases). Germline loops: CDR1 SGHKS, CDR2 YYEKEE (reference sequence). The V end was cut by 2 bases, the J end by 3 bases, with 11 bases between. This CDR3 region has 15 residues. The CDR3 is CASSFGGSDTGELFF. CDR3 DNA: TGTGCCAGCAGCTTTGGAGGGTCCGACACCGGGGAGCTGTTTTTT.

The chain carries TRBV13 and TRBJ2-7; D is perhaps TRBD2 (5 bases). CDR1 and CDR2 from the germline V gene are PRHDT and FYEKMQ (reference sequence). Between the trimmed V and J ends, which lost 5 bases and 3 bases, there was a span of 17 bases. This CDR3 spans 15 amino acids. The CDR3 protein is CASSLRASRDYEQYF. Here the CDR3 DNA reads TGTGCCAGCAGCCTCCGTGCTAGCAGAGACTACGAGCAGTACTTC.

The chain is built from TRBV5-1 and TRBJ2-7; perhaps TRBD2 as D (7 bases). From germline, CDR1 is SGHRS and CDR2 YFSETQ. The CDR3 is made up of 14 amino acids. Between the trimmed V and J ends, which lost 3 bases and 4 bases, there was a span of 14 bases. The CDR3 DNA reads TGCGCCAGCAGCTCGACGGGGGGCCAATACGAGCAGTACTTC. As protein: CASSSTGGQYEQYF.

The V call is TRBV5-1, the J call TRBJ2-7, with TRBD2 identical over 7 bases. CDR3 length equals 16 residues. Per the germline V gene, CDR1 is SGHRS and CDR2 is YFSETQ. V lost 0 bases to trimming and J lost 0 bases; unmatched junction nucleotides: 6. The CDR3 protein is CASSLARGDPSYEQYF. CDR3 DNA sequence: TGCGCCAGCAGCTTGGCCCGGGGGGACCCCTCCTACGAGCAGTACTTC.

The gene calls are TRBV4-1 and TRBJ1-5, with D hard to call. Trimming pared 0 bases from V and 2 bases from J, leaving 14 bases between. The CDR3 has 17 amino acids. Germline V CDR1 and CDR2: MGHRA, YSYEKL. CDR3 bases: TGCGCCAGCAGCCAAGATATGGGAGGGAAGGGCAATCAGCCCCAGCATTTT. Amino acid sequence: CASSQDMGGKGNQPQHF.

V and J are TRBV7-2 and TRBJ1-3; 8 bases line up with TRBD1. The J segment lost 4 bases and the V segment lost 1 base, leaving 6 bases of the junction unmatched. The CDR3 covers 16 residues. Germline values: CDR1 SGHTA, CDR2 FQGNSA. This CDR3 reads CASSLGPGGSGNTIYF. In DNA form, the CDR3 reads TGTGCCAGCAGCTTAGGCCCAGGGGGCTCAGGAAACACCATATATTTT.

This clone was seen more than once but under ten times. The chain carries TRBV25-1 and TRBJ1-4; D is perhaps TRBD1 (6 bases). Germline CDR1 and CDR2: MGHDK and SYGVNS. V gave up 3 bases and J gave up 8 bases, with 13 bases separating them. The length of the CDR3 is 14 residues. The CDR3: CASSEGDTAEKLFF. Here the CDR3 DNA reads TGTGCCAGCAGTGAGGGGGACACCGCCGAAAAACTGTTTTTT.

Comment on this clone: The sample contains more than one DNA sequence encoding this CDR3. The chain joins TRBV11-2 to TRBJ1-4; unclear D gene. Per germline, CDR1 SGHAT and CDR2 FQNNGV. The CDR3 has 16 residues. The V gene lost 2 bases and the J gene lost 0 bases, with 10 bases spanning the gap. The CDR3 reads CASSLTGSATNEKLFF. The CDR3 region has the DNA TGTGCCAGCAGCTTAACGGGTTCGGCAACTAATGAAAAACTGTTTTTT.

The V and J genes are TRBV10-2 and TRBJ2-1; D is undetermined. The CDR3 consists of 16 residues. Germline V gene sequence: CDR1 WSHSY, CDR2 SAAADI. The V gene lost 0 bases and the J gene lost 0 bases, with 9 bases spanning the gap. The CDR3 coding sequence is TGCGCCAGCAGTGAGTCGGGCTCCACCTCCTACAATGAGCAGTTCTTC. It is translated as CASSESGSTSYNEQFF.

The genes are TRBV19 and TRBJ2-1; 9 bases fit TRBD2. Trimming took 3 bases from V and 7 from J; bases not matched to a gene: 7. Germline lookup yields CDR1 LNHDA and CDR2 SQIVND (reference sequence). The CDR3 has 15 residues. In DNA, the CDR3 is TGTGCCAGTAGTATCCTGCCTCTAGCGGGGAATGAGCAGTTCTTC. The encoded protein is CASSILPLAGNEQFF. The whole variable domain, remainder taken from reference TRBV19 and TRBJ2-1, is DGGITQSPKYLFRKEGQNVTLSCEQNLNHDAMYWYRQDPGQGLRLIYYSQIVNDFQKGDIAEGYSVSREKKESFPLTVTSAQKNPTAFYLCASSILPLAGNEQFFGPGTRLTVL.